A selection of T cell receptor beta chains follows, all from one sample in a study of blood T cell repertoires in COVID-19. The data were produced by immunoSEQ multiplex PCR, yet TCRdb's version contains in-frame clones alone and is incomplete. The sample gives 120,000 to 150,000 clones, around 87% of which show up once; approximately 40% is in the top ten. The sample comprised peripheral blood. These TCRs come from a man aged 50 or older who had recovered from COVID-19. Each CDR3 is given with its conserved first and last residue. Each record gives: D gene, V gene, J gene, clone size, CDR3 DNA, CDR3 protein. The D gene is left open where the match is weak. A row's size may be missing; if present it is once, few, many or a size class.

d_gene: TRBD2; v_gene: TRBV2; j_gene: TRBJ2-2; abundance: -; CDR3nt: TGTGCCAGCAGTGAAACTAGCGGGAACACCGGGGAGCTGTTTTTT; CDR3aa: CASSETSGNTGELFF
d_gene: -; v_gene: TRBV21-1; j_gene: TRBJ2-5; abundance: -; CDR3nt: TGTGCCAGCAGTTGGGGGGGGCCCGGAGAGACCCAGTACTTC; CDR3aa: CASSWGGPGETQYF
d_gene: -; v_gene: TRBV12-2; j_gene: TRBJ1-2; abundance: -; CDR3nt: TGTGCAAGTCGCACACGGGACAGTCCTTTGGGGGGCTACACCTTC; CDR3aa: CASRTRDSPLGGYTF
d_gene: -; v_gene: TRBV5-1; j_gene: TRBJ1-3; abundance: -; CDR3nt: TGCGCCAGCAGCTTGAACCAGGGGCTAAGTGGAAACACCATATATTTT; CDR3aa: CASSLNQGLSGNTIYF
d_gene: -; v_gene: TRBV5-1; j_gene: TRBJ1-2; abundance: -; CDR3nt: TGCGCCAGCAGCCCACTCCCACAGGAGAAGGTCTATGGAATGCTTATCGTGGAAGGCTACACCTTC; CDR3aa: CASSPLPQEKVYGMLIVEGYTF
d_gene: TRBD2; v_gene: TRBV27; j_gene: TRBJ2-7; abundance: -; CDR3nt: TGTGCCAGCAGTTTGCTAGCGGGGGGGCCCTACGAGCAGTACTTC; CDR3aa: CASSLLAGGPYEQYF
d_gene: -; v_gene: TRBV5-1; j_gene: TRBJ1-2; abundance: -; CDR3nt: TGCGCCAGCAGCCCGACTAGTACCTATGGCTACACCTTC; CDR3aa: CASSPTSTYGYTF
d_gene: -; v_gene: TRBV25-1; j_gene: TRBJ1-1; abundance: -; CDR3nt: TGTGCCAGCAGTGATTCAGGGGCCTCTGAAGCTTTCTTT; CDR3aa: CASSDSGASEAFF
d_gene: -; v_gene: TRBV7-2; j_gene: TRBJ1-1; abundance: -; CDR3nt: TGTGCCAGCAGCTCAATGGGACACTCGAACACTGAAGCTTTCTTT; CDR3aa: CASSSMGHSNTEAFF
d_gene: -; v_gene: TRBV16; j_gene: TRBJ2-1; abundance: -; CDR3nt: TGTGCCAGCAGCCAGGACACCAGCTCCTACAATGAGCAGTTCTTC; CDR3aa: CASSQDTSSYNEQFF
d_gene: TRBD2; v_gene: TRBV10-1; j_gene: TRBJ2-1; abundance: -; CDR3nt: TGCGCCAGCAGTGAGGGGACTAGCGGGGGCCTATACAATGAGCAGTTCTTC; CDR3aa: CASSEGTSGGLYNEQFF
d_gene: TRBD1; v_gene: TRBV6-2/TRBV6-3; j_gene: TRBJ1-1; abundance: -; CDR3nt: TGTGCCAGCAGTCTGGTGACAGGGAAATCGTTTATGAACACTGAAGCTTTCTTT; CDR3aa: CASSLVTGKSFMNTEAFF
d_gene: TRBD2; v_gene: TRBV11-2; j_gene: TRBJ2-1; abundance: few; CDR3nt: TGTGCCAGCAGCTTAGGGCTAGCGGGGGTATCTGGGCAGTTCTTC; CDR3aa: CASSLGLAGVSGQFF
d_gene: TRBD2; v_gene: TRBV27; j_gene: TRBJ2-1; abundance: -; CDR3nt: TGTGCCAGCAGTTTATTAGGACTAGCGGGGGGGGACAATGAGCAGTTCTTC; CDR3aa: CASSLLGLAGGDNEQFF
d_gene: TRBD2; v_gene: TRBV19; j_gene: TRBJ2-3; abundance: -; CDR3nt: TGTGCCACTCAGCTGACTAGCGGGGGGGCATCAGGTACGCAGTATTTT; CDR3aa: CATQLTSGGASGTQYF
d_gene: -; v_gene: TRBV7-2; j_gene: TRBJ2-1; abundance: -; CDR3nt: TGTGCCAGCAGCACCGAACAGGGCGTCTACAATGAGCAGTTCTTC; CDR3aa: CASSTEQGVYNEQFF
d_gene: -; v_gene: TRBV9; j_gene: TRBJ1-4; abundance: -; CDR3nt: TGTGCCAGCAGCGTAGCTAGCTACGAAAATGAAAAACTGTTTTTT; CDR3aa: CASSVASYENEKLFF
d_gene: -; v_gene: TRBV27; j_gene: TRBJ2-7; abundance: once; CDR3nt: TGTGCCAGCAGTCCTCATCCACGGGTCTCCTACGAGCAGTACTTC; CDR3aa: CASSPHPRVSYEQYF
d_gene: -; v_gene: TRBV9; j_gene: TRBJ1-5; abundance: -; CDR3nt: TGTGCCAGCAGCGTCGGACAGTATAGCAATCAGCCCCAGCATTTT; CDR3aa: CASSVGQYSNQPQHF
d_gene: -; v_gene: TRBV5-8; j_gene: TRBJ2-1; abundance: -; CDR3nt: TGTGCCAGCAGCTTCACGGGTGGTAGGATCGGCAATGAGCAGTTCTTC; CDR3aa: CASSFTGGRIGNEQFF
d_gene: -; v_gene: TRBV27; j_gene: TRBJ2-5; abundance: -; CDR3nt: TGTGCCAGCAGTACCACGAGTCGGGGGGCCCAAGAGACCCAGTACTTC; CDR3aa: CASSTTSRGAQETQYF
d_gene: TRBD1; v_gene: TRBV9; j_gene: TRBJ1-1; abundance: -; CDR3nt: TGTGCCAGCAGCGCGACAGGGGGGTTTGGCACTGAAGCTTTCTTT; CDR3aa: CASSATGGFGTEAFF
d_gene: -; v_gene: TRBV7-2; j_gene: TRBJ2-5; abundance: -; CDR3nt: TGTGCCAGCAGCTTGATGACTACCCAAGAGACCCAGTACTTC; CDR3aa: CASSLMTTQETQYF
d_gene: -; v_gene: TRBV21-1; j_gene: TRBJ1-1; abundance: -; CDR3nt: TGTGCCACCTTAGGGGGACAGGGGGCCGTTGTGAACACTGAAGCTTTCTTT; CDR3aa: CATLGGQGAVVNTEAFF
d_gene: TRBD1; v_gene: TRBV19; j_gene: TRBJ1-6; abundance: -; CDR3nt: TGTGCCAGTAGTACCCAGACAGGGTTTAATTCACCCCTCCACTTT; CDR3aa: CASSTQTGFNSPLHF
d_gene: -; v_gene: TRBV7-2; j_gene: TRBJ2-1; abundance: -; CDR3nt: TGTGCCAGCAGCCCATGGCAGGGCAGGGCTCAGCAGTTCTTC; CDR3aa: CASSPWQGRAQQFF
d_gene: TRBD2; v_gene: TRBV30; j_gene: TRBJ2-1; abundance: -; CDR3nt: TGTGCCTGGAGTGTAAGCGGGGGTACCTACAATGAGCAGTTCTTC; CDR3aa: CAWSVSGGTYNEQFF
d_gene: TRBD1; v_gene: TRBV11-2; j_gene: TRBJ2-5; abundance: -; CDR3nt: TGTGCCAGCAGCCCAGGACAGGGGGCGCGGGAGACCCAGTACTTC; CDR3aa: CASSPGQGARETQYF
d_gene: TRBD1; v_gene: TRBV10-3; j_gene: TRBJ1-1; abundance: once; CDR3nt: TGTGCCATCAGCCGGGACAGGGGGCTCTCTGAAGCTTTCTTT; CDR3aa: CAISRDRGLSEAFF
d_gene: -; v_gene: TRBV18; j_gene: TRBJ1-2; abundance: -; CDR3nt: TGTGCCAGCTCAACAGCACTCAGCCGTAACTATGGCTACACCTTC; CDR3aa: CASSTALSRNYGYTF
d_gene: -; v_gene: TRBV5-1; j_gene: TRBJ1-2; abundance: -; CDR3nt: TGCGCCAGCAGCCGACAGTCGGCGGAAGGTGGCTACACCTTC; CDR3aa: CASSRQSAEGGYTF
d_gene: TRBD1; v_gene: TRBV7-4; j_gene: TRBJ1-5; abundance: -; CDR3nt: TGTGCCAGCAGGCAGCTCAAGGGACAGGGGTTGGCTCAGCCCCAGCATTTT; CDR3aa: CASRQLKGQGLAQPQHF
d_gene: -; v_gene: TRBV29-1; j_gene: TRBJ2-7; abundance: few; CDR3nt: TGCAGCGTTGGGACATATAAAGAGCAGTACTTC; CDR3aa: CSVGTYKEQYF
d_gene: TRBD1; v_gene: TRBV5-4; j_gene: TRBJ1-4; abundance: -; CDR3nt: TGTGCCAGCAGCTTGCAGGGCAGGGGGGATGAAAAACTGTTTTTT; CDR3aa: CASSLQGRGDEKLFF
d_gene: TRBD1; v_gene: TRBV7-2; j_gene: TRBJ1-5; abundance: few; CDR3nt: TGTGCCAGCAGCTTAGTTACAGGGGAGGCTCAGCCCCAGCATTTT; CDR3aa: CASSLVTGEAQPQHF
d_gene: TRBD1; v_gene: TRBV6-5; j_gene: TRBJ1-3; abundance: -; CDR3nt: TGTGCCAGCAGTTACTCGGGCAGGGGGCTAGGAAACACCATATATTTT; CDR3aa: CASSYSGRGLGNTIYF
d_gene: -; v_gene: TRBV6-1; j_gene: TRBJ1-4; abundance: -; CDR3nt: TGTGCCAGCAGTGAAGCGGAGGGGTCAACTAATGAAAAACTGTTTTTT; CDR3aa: CASSEAEGSTNEKLFF
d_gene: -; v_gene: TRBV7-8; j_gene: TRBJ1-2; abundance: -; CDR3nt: TGTGCCAGCAGCTTAGCGTTAGTTGACAGCGAGAACTATGGCTACACCTTC; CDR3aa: CASSLALVDSENYGYTF
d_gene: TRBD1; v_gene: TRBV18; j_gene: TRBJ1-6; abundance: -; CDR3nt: TGTGCCAGCTCCTCGGAGACAGGGTCTAATTCACCCCTCCACTTT; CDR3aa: CASSSETGSNSPLHF
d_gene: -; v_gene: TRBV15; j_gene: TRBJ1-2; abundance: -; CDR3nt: TGTGCCACCAGCAGAGATCAGGCAGGGCCCTATGGCTACACCTTC; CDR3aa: CATSRDQAGPYGYTF
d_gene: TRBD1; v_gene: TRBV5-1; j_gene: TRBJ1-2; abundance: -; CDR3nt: TGCGCCAGCAGCTTAGGGACAGGGGGATACGGCTACACCTTC; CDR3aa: CASSLGTGGYGYTF
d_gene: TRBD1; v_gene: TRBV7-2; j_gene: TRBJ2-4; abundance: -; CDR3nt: TGTGCCAGCAGCATACGGGACAGGGGTTCTCAGTACTTC; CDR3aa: CASSIRDRGSQYF
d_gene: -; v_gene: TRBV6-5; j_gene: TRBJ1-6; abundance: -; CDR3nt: TGTGCCAGCAGTTACTCGGTTCGGGCTGCGGAGGCCCACTTT; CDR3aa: CASSYSVRAAEAHF
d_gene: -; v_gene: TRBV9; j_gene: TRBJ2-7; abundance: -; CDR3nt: TGTGCCAGCAGCGTAGGAGGAGATCCCTCCTACGAGCAGTACTTC; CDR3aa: CASSVGGDPSYEQYF
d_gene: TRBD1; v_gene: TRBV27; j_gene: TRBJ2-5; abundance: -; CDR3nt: TGTGCCAGCAGTCCCCGGACAGGGCCAGAGACCCAGTACTTC; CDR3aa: CASSPRTGPETQYF
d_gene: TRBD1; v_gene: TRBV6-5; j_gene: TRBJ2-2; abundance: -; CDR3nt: TGTGCCAGCAGTTACCGGGGGACAGGGAACGGGGAGCTGTTTTTT; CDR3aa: CASSYRGTGNGELFF